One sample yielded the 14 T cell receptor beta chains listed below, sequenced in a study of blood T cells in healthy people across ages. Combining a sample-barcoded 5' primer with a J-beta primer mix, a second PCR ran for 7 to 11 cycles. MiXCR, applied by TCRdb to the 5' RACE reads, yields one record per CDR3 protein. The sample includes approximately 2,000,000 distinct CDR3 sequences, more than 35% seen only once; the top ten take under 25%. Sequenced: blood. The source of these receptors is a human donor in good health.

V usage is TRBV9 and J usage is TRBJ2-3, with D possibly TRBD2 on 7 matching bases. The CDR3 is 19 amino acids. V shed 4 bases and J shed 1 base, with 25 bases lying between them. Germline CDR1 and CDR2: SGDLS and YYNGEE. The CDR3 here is CASSPRPWRGPNRTDTQYF. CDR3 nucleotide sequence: TGTGCCAGCAGCCCCCGTCCTTGGCGGGGGCCCAATCGCACAGATACGCAGTATTTT.

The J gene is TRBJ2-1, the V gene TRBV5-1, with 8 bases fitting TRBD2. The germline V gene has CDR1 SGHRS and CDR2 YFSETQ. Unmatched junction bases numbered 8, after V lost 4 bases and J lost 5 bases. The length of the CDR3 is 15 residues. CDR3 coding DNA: TGCGCCAGCAGCCCCGAGGTAGCGGGACACAATGAGCAGTTCTTC. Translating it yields CASSPEVAGHNEQFF.

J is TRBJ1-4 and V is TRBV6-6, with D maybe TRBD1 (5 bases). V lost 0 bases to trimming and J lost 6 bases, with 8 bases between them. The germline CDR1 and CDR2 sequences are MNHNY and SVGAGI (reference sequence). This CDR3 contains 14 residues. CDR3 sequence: CASSYSGGYEKLFF. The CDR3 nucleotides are TGTGCCAGCAGTTACTCGGGGGGTTATGAAAAACTGTTTTTT.

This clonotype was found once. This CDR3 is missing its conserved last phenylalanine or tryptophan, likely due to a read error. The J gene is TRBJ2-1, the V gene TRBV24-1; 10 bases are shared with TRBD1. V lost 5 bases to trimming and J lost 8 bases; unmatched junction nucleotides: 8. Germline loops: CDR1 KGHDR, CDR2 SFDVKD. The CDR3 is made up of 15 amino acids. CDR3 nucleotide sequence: TGTGCCACCAGTGCTCCCGGGACAGGGGTCGATGAGCAGTTCTTA. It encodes CATSAPGTGVDEQFL.

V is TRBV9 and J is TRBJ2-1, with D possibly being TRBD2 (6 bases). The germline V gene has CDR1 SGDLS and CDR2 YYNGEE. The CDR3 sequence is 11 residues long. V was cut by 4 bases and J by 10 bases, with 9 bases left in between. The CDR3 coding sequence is TGTGCCAGCAGCCAAAGCGGGGAGCAGTTCTTC. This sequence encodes CASSQSGEQFF.

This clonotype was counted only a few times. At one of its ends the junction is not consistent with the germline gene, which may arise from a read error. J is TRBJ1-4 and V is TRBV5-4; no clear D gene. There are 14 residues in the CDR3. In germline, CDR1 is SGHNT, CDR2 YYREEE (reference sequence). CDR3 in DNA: TGTGCCAGCAGCTCGGGTTGGGAGGATGAAAAGCTGTTTTTT. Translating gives CASSSGWEDEKLFF.

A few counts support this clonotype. CDR3 sequence: CAIGGGGAEETQYF. In DNA, the CDR3 is TGTGCCATCGGCGGCGGGGGGGCAGAAGAGACCCAGTACTTC. V usage is TRBV10-3 and J usage is TRBJ2-5; 9 bases are shared with TRBD2. CDR3 length equals 14 residues. Germline V gives CDR1 ENHRY, CDR2 SYGVKD. After removal of 8 bases from V and 3 bases from J, the junction contained 7 bases not matched to a gene.

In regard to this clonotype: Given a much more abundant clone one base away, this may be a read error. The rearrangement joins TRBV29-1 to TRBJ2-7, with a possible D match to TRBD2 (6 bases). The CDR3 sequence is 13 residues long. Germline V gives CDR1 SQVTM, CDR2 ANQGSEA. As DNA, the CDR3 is TGCAGCGTTGACGCGGGAAGCTCCTACGGGCAGTACTTC. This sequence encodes CSVDAGSSYGQYF.

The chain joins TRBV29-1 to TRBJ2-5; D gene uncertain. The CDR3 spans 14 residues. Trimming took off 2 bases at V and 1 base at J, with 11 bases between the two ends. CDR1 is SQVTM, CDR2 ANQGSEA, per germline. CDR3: CSVELLLSQETQYF. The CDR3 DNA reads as TGCAGCGTTGAACTCCTGTTATCCCAAGAGACCCAGTACTTC.

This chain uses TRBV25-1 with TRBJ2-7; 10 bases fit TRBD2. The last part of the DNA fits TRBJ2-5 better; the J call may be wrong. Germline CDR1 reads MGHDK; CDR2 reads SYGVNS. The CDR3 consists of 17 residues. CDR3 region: CASSEGSGGKVFETQYF. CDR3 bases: TGTGCCAGCAGTGAGGGTAGCGGGGGGAAGGTTTTCGAGACCCAGTACTTC.

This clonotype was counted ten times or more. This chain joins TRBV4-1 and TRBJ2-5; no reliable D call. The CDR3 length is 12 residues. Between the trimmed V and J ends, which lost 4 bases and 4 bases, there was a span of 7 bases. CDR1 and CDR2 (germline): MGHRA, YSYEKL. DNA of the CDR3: TGCGCCAGCAGCCGTATCGGAGAGACCCAGTACTTC. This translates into CASSRIGETQYF.

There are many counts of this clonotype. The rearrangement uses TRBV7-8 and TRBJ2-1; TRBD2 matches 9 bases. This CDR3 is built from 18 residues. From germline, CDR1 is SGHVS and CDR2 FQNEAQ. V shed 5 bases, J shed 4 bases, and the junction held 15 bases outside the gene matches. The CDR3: CASSPGRIVAGDYNEQFF. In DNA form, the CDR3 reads TGTGCCAGCAGCCCAGGGCGTATAGTAGCGGGGGATTACAATGAGCAGTTCTTC.

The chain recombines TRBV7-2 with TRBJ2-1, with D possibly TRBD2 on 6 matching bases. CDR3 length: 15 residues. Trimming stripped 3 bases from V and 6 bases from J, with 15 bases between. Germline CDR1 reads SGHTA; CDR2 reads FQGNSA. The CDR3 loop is CASSFRESPANEQFF. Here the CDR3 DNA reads TGTGCCAGCAGCTTTCGGGAGTCCCCAGCCAATGAGCAGTTCTTC.

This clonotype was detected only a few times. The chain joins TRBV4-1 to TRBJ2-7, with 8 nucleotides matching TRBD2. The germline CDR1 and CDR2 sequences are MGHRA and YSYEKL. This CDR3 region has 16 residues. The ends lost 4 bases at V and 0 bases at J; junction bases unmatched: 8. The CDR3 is CASSPYHSGVSYEQYF. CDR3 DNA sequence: TGCGCCAGCAGCCCGTATCATAGCGGGGTCTCCTACGAGCAGTACTTC.